What follows are 24 T cell receptor beta chains derived from one specimen sequenced in a study of shared clonotypes between healthy human individuals (TCRdb year 2020). The protocol used for the library was the immunoSEQ multiplex PCR assay. Imported from immuneACCESS, the table was reduced by TCRdb to in-frame sequences with V and J called. These copies leave out some clones; in studies compared against another copy, an unresolved V gene accounts for under half, and the cause of the remainder is not known. The sample profile shows about 2.3 million clones; 85% to 95% of them were found once. The top ten hold approximately 0.39% of the sample. Sample: naive CD4+ T cells from PBMCs. What the cell subset or site label conveys for this sample: CD45RA+ positively selected. These receptors originate from a man between 18 and 29 years old in good health. Some clones in this sample may be carry-over from other donors' samples.

This sequence joins TRBV7-2 and TRBJ2-3, with TRBD2 as a possible D gene (5 bases). The CDR3 has 16 residues. Germline lookup yields CDR1 SGHTA and CDR2 FQGNSA. Trimming left V 4 bases short and J 4 bases short, with 18 bases between. The DNA for the CDR3 is TGTGCCAGCAGCTCCCGGCTAGGAGGTGGCGCAGATACGCAGTATTTT. Translated: CASSSRLGGGADTQYF.

CDR3 DNA: TGTGCCAGCAGCTTAGCCCGAAGCTCCTACGAGCAGTACTTC. Protein: CASSLARSSYEQYF. J is TRBJ2-7 and V is TRBV7-6; D gene uncertain. V was clipped by 0 bases and J by 0 bases, with 6 bases between them. Germline V CDR1 and CDR2: SGHVS, FNYEAQ. This CDR3 region has 14 residues.

Details on this clone: The same CDR3 also results from other DNA sequences found in this sample. The gene calls are TRBV28 and TRBJ1-5; D remains ambiguous. V was pared by 2 bases and J by 6 bases, with 5 bases between. The CDR3 sequence is 12 residues long. Germline V gives CDR1 MDHEN, CDR2 SYDVKM. This CDR3 reads CASSLPAQPQHF. CDR3 sequence (DNA): TGTGCCAGCAGTTTACCGGCTCAGCCCCAGCATTTT.

Concerning this clone itself: In the same sample, other DNA sequences code for this CDR3. This chain joins TRBV30 and TRBJ1-3, with D uncertain. The V end was cut by 4 bases, the J end by 4 bases, with 5 bases between. The CDR3 is 11 residues long. CDR1 is GTSNPN, CDR2 SVGIG, per germline (reference sequence). The CDR3: CAWTSGNTIYF. CDR3 sequence (DNA): TGTGCCTGGACATCGGGAAACACCATATATTTT.

A few counts support this clone. The sample carries other DNA sequences with the same CDR3. The J gene is TRBJ1-1, the V gene TRBV6-5, with D possibly matching TRBD1 (6 bases). The germline V gene has CDR1 MNHEY and CDR2 SVGAGI. The CDR3 has 14 amino acids. Trimming took 6 bases from V and 0 from J, leaving 11 bases between them. CDR3 sequence reads: CASSLTGMNTEAFF. The CDR3 DNA sequence: TGTGCCAGCAGCCTCACAGGGATGAACACTGAAGCTTTCTTT.

The chain is built from TRBV28 and TRBJ1-2, with D possibly being TRBD1 (5 bases). Germline V CDR1 and CDR2: MDHEN, SYDVKM. Trimming removed 5 bases at V and 1 base at J, with 20 bases between. This CDR3 has 17 amino acids. In DNA, the CDR3 is TGTGCCAGCAGTGTTGGGGGGACCACAGCGATTAACTATGGCTACACCTTC. The encoded protein is CASSVGGTTAINYGYTF.

This chain joins TRBV5-6 and TRBJ1-2; the D gene is possibly TRBD1 (6 bases). This CDR3 is 14 amino acids long. The germline V gene has CDR1 SGHDT and CDR2 YYEEEE. V lost 3 bases, J lost 5 bases, and 14 bases lay in between. The CDR3 bases are TGTGCCAGCAGCTCCTACCAGGGGCCATATGGCTACACCTTC. Amino acid sequence: CASSSYQGPYGYTF.

J is TRBJ2-5 and V is TRBV5-1; 11 bases fit TRBD2. The CDR3 loop spans 17 amino acids. J lost 4 bases, V lost 3 bases, and 11 bases had no gene match. Germline-derived CDR1 and CDR2 are SGHRS and YFSETQ. CDR3 sequence: CASSWGTSGSLGETQYF. The CDR3 region has the DNA TGCGCCAGCAGCTGGGGAACTAGCGGGAGTCTCGGAGAGACCCAGTACTTC.

V and J are TRBV7-7 and TRBJ2-1, with a weak D call TRBD1 (5 bases). V was trimmed by 5 bases and J by 6 bases, leaving 11 bases between them. Germline V gives CDR1 SSHAT, CDR2 FNYEAQ (reference sequence). The length of the CDR3 is 13 residues. CDR3 in amino acids: CASSKRQGNEQFF. The CDR3 DNA follows: TGTGCCAGCAGCAAACGGCAGGGCAATGAGCAGTTCTTC. Looking up the rest from reference TRBV7-7 and TRBJ2-1 gives the full variable domain: GAGVSQSPRYKVTKRGQDVTLRCDPISSHATLYWYQQALGQGPEFLTYFNYEAQPDKSGLPSDRFSAERPEGSISTLTIQRTEQRDSAMYRCASSKRQGNEQFFGPGTRLTVL.

Turning to this clone: The identical CDR3 is also encoded by other nucleotide sequences in the sample. This chain uses TRBV5-1 with TRBJ1-3; a weak D match, TRBD1 (6 bases). CDR1 and CDR2 from the germline V gene are SGHRS and YFSETQ. The V gene lost 0 bases and the J gene lost 1 base, with 8 bases spanning the gap. The CDR3 consists of 15 residues. DNA of the CDR3: TGCGCCAGCAGCTTGGAAGGGGGTTCTGGAAACACCATATATTTT. The encoded protein is CASSLEGGSGNTIYF.

This chain joins TRBV5-5 and TRBJ2-7, with TRBD1 identical over 9 bases. Germline trimming cut 4 bases from V and 1 base from J; bases unmatched to any gene: 3. This CDR3 contains 14 residues. The germline V gene has CDR1 SGHKS and CDR2 YYEKEE (reference sequence). The CDR3 loop is CASSATGGSYEQYF. The DNA for the CDR3 is TGTGCCAGCAGCGCGACAGGGGGATCCTACGAGCAGTACTTC. The variable domain in full, with the rest retrieved from reference TRBV5-5 and TRBJ2-7, is DAGVTQSPTHLIKTRGQQVTLRCSPISGHKSVSWYQQVLGQGPQFIFQYYEKEERGRGNFPDRFSARQFPNYSSELNVNALLLGDSALYLCASSATGGSYEQYFGPGTRLTVT.

CDR3 in amino acids: CASSLVWSENYEQYF. The CDR3 DNA follows: TGTGCCAGCAGCTTAGTCTGGTCGGAGAACTACGAGCAGTACTTC. The chain is built from TRBV11-1 and TRBJ2-7; unclear D gene. Germline CDR1 SGHAT, CDR2 FQDESV (reference sequence). The CDR3 has 15 residues. V lost 1 base, J lost 3 bases, and 13 bases lay in between.

V gene TRBV10-3 combines with J gene TRBJ2-3, with a tentative D call TRBD1 (6 bases). The CDR3 runs 12 residues. The ends were cut back, 10 bases at V and 7 bases at J, with 15 bases in the middle. The V gene's germline CDR1 is ENHRY and CDR2 SYGVKD. CDR3 protein: CATQTQGYTQYF. CDR3 coding DNA: TGTGCCACTCAGACACAGGGATATACGCAGTATTTT.

This clone appeared a single time. V and J are TRBV5-1 and TRBJ2-3; D call uncertain. Trimming shortened V by 4 bases and J by 8 bases, and 14 bases separated the two germline ends. The CDR3 consists of 13 residues. CDR1 and CDR2 from the germline V gene are SGHRS and YFSETQ. The CDR3 DNA is TGCGCCAGCAGCAAATCTCTAGAAATTACGCAGTATTTT. This gives the protein CASSKSLEITQYF.

Comments on this clone: This specimen includes other DNA sequences encoding the same CDR3. V usage is TRBV2 and J usage is TRBJ1-5; no clear D gene. V lost 8 bases and J 0 bases, leaving 5 bases between the germline ends. The CDR3 spans 12 residues. The germline V gene has CDR1 SNHLY and CDR2 FYNNEI. As DNA, the CDR3 is TGTGCCAGCCGTTATAGCAATCAGCCCCAGCATTTT. It encodes CASRYSNQPQHF.

Only a few counts were recorded for this clone. This chain uses TRBV5-1 with TRBJ1-1; D is perhaps TRBD1 (5 bases). This CDR3 region has 14 residues. The V and J ends lost 4 bases and 2 bases respectively, with 12 bases between them. Germline V gene lookup returns CDR1 SGHRS and CDR2 YFSETQ. In DNA, the CDR3 is TGCGCCAGCAGCCCGATGAGGGGTAACACTGAAGCTTTCTTT. Translated: CASSPMRGNTEAFF. The variable domain in full, with the rest retrieved from reference TRBV5-1 and TRBJ1-1, is KAGVTQTPRYLIKTRGQQVTLSCSPISGHRSVSWYQQTPGQGLQFLFEYFSETQRNKGNFPGRFSGRQFSNSRSEMNVSTLELGDSALYLCASSPMRGNTEAFFGQGTRLTVV.

The rearrangement joins TRBV6-1 to TRBJ2-5; 9 positions match TRBD1. The CDR3 contains 16 residues. J was trimmed by 1 base and V by 4 bases; bases with no gene match: 7. Germline CDR1 MNHNS, CDR2 SASEGT. The CDR3 loop is CASSADRDRVQETQYF. The CDR3, as DNA: TGTGCCAGCAGTGCAGACCGGGACAGGGTCCAAGAGACCCAGTACTTC.

The chain combines TRBV10-3 with TRBJ2-1; 10 bases fit TRBD2. The CDR3 is made up of 15 amino acids. The V and J ends lost 2 bases and 5 bases, in that order; junction bases with no gene match: 3. The germline V gene encodes CDR1 ENHRY and CDR2 SYGVKD. CDR3 loop: CAISESLAGDNEQFF. CDR3 coding DNA: TGTGCCATCAGTGAGAGTCTAGCGGGAGACAATGAGCAGTTCTTC.

The CDR3 nucleotides read TGCAGCGCGGGGGAACAGAACACTGAAGCTTTCTTT. As protein: CSAGEQNTEAFF. The chain links TRBV29-1 to TRBJ1-1; D is possibly TRBD1 (5 bases). Trimming stripped 7 bases from V and 1 base from J, with 10 bases between. Germline V gene data show CDR1 as SQVTM and CDR2 as ANQGSEA. There are 12 residues in the CDR3. The full variable domain, in which reference TRBV29-1 and TRBJ1-1 provide the parts outside the CDR3, is SAVISQKPSRDICQRGTSLTIQCQVDSQVTMMFWYRQQPGQSLTLIATANQGSEATYESGFVIDKFPISRPNLTFSTLTVSNMSPEDSSIYLCSAGEQNTEAFFGQGTRLTVV.

Concerning this clone: The same CDR3 is also encoded by other DNA sequences in this sample. This chain links TRBV7-2 with TRBJ2-7, with D maybe TRBD2 (6 bases). The CDR3 is made up of 15 amino acids. V was clipped by 1 base and J by 0 bases, with 10 bases between them. Germline CDR1 reads SGHTA; CDR2 reads FQGNSA. This CDR3 reads CASSLGAGLSYEQYF. The CDR3 bases are TGTGCCAGCAGCTTAGGAGCGGGCCTCTCCTACGAGCAGTACTTC.

This chain joins TRBV19 and TRBJ1-5; D is possibly TRBD1 (5 bases). V was trimmed by 6 bases and J by 6 bases, leaving 21 bases between them. This CDR3 comprises 16 residues. Looked up from germline, CDR1 is LNHDA and CDR2 is SQIVND (reference sequence). CDR3 loop: CASRKALGGSSQPQHF. Written as DNA, the CDR3 is TGTGCCAGTAGGAAGGCCTTGGGGGGATCGAGTCAGCCCCAGCATTTT.

The CDR3 sequence is CTPDLERRKTQYF. The CDR3 DNA is TGCACCCCAGATTTGGAGCGCAGGAAGACCCAGTACTTC. The chain combines TRBV29-1 with TRBJ2-5; no definite D call. Germline CDR1 reads SQVTM; CDR2 reads ANQGSEA. This CDR3 spans 13 amino acids.

V usage is TRBV7-9 and J usage is TRBJ1-1, with D unresolved. This CDR3 region has 14 residues. The germline V gene encodes CDR1 SEHNR and CDR2 FQNEAQ (reference sequence). V lost 5 bases, J lost 11 bases, and 21 bases lay in between. This CDR3 is CASSHDTTQSLAFF. As DNA, the CDR3 is TGTGCCAGCAGCCACGACACAACGCAGTCGTTGGCTTTCTTT. The complete variable domain, with remaining parts taken from reference TRBV7-9 and TRBJ1-1, reads DTGVSQNPRHKITKRGQNVTFRCDPISEHNRLYWYRQTLGQGPEFLTYFQNEAQLEKSRLLSDRFSAERPKGSFSTLEIQRTEQGDSAMYLCASSHDTTQSLAFFGQGTRLTVV.

V gene TRBV7-8 combines with J gene TRBJ2-1; TRBD2 matches 12 bases. CDR1 and CDR2 (germline): SGHVS, FQNEAQ. The CDR3 has 18 residues. Unmatched junction bases numbered 10, after V lost 5 bases and J lost 2 bases. The CDR3 coding sequence is TGTGCCAGCAGCACCTCTAGCGGGAGGGCCGGGGCCTACAATGAGCAGTTCTTC. Translated: CASSTSSGRAGAYNEQFF.